This TCR beta chain was identified in a study of cytomegalovirus exposure and HLA in healthy donors. Of note for this clone: Its antigen is not identified.

PCR involved 60 Vbeta and 13 Jbeta primers. Sequencing was performed with immunoSEQ multiplex PCR; in TCRdb, only in-frame clones are kept and a portion is missing. The sample has around 190,000 clones; 70% to 75% are singletons. The study's findings and limits: A list of 164 TCR beta chains associated with cytomegalovirus was given. Differences between HLA loci emerged in a later analysis of TCR association rates, with DRB1 most and HLA-C fewest. Accurate HLA-A and HLA-B prediction from TCR beta sequences was reported for most subjects.

V trimming: 3 bases; J trimming: 7 bases; junction bases outside the gene matches: 6. This CDR3 contains 15 residues. Per germline, CDR1 SGHTA and CDR2 FQGNSA. The receptor was isolated from a man younger than 45 in good health and CMV-seropositive. The sample taken for sequencing was PBMCs. This chain joins TRBV7-2 and TRBJ1-6, with 7 bases identical to TRBD1. CDR3 residues: CASSFGTVLNSPLHF. CDR3 DNA sequence: TGTGCCAGCAGCTTCGGGACAGTCCTAAATTCACCCCTCCACTTT.